Listed here are 6 T cell receptor beta chains from one sample, sequenced in a study of blood T cell repertoires in COVID-19. Assay used: immunoSEQ multiplex PCR; TCRdb lists only in-frame clones, some missing. This sample has approximately 100,000 clones, with 80% to 90% found just once. The specimen was peripheral blood. These receptors all stem from a woman aged 55-75 years with acute or convalescent COVID-19.

V gene TRBV7-8 combines with J gene TRBJ1-5; D possibly corresponds to TRBD1 (5 bases). This CDR3 region has 15 residues. Trimming took off 1 base at V and 6 bases at J, with 13 bases between the two ends. Germline V gene sequence: CDR1 SGHVS, CDR2 FQNEAQ. The CDR3 sequence is CASSLDRLDTQPQHF. CDR3 nucleotides: TGTGCCAGCAGCTTAGACAGGCTCGACACTCAGCCCCAGCATTTT.

The chain combines TRBV28 with TRBJ1-6; D call uncertain. In germline, CDR1 is MDHEN, CDR2 SYDVKM. The CDR3 is 15 residues long. Trimming took off 5 bases at V and 0 bases at J, with 8 bases between the two ends. CDR3 loop: CASSPMSSYNSPLHF. The CDR3 DNA is TGTGCCAGCAGTCCTATGTCCTCCTATAATTCACCCCTCCACTTT.

The rearrangement joins TRBV2 to TRBJ1-5; 12 positions agree with TRBD1. The CDR3 is made up of 17 amino acids. Unmatched junction bases numbered 6, after V lost 6 bases and J lost 0 bases. Germline-derived CDR1 and CDR2 are SNHLY and FYNNEI. CDR3 nucleotides: TGTGCCAGCAGACCGGGACAGGGGGCCGATAGCAATCAGCCCCAGCATTTT. It is translated as CASRPGQGADSNQPQHF.

The V call is TRBV6-1, the J call TRBJ2-7; no reliable D call. Per germline, CDR1 MNHNS and CDR2 SASEGT. Trimming removed 2 bases from V and 5 bases from J, with 7 bases in between. The CDR3 runs to 12 residues. The CDR3 is CASSESGHEQYV. CDR3 nucleotides: TGTGCCAGCAGTGAAAGTGGGCACGAGCAGTACGTC.

The chain couples TRBV28 to TRBJ1-4, with 7 bases lining up with TRBD1. Germline V gene sequence: CDR1 MDHEN, CDR2 SYDVKM. The CDR3 runs to 14 residues. V lost 6 bases and J lost 8; bases outside the gene matches: 9. CDR3 in DNA: TGTGCCAGCAGCCCCGACAGGGTAGTGGAAAAACTGTTTTTT. It codes for CASSPDRVVEKLFF.

To note about this clone: This specimen includes other DNA sequences encoding the same CDR3. The chain combines TRBV2 with TRBJ1-5; 7 nucleotides match TRBD1. The CDR3 is 14 residues long. Germline CDR1 is SNHLY and CDR2 is FYNNEI. V was clipped by 3 bases and J by 7 bases; unmatched bases: 6. CDR3 DNA sequence: TGTGCCAGCAGTGACAGGGGGGTGGGGCAGCCCCAGCATTTT. Protein: CASSDRGVGQPQHF.